This entry features one T cell receptor (beta chain) sequence. Its antigen remains unidentified. Up to 2 ug genomic DNA was used for TCRB CDR3 amplification. Sequencing was performed with immunoSEQ multiplex PCR; in TCRdb, only in-frame clones are kept and a portion is missing. The table includes about 10,000 clones, roughly 86% detected once. The data originate from a study of glioma-infiltrating T cells after dendritic cell vaccination. On the study more broadly: Patients received three intradermal dendritic cell vaccine injections at biweekly intervals. Study-wide results and caveats: TCR clonality showed no direct relationship with survival.

The CDR3 has 17 amino acids. The germline V and J ends were trimmed by 6 bases and 1 base, with 21 bases remaining between them. The germline V gene encodes CDR1 KGHSH and CDR2 LQKENI. The time point denotes: after dendritic cell vaccination, including at tumor progression/relapse. No glioblastoma patient carried an isocitrate dehydrogenase mutation. The chain carries TRBV18 and TRBJ1-2, with a tentative D call TRBD1 (6 bases). The sample consisted of blood, taken after dendritic cell vaccination. The receptor comes from a human donor with glioblastoma. CDR3 bases: TGTGCCAGCTCTTGGACAGCCGACACATACTTTAACTATGGCTACACCTTC. It encodes CASSWTADTYFNYGYTF.